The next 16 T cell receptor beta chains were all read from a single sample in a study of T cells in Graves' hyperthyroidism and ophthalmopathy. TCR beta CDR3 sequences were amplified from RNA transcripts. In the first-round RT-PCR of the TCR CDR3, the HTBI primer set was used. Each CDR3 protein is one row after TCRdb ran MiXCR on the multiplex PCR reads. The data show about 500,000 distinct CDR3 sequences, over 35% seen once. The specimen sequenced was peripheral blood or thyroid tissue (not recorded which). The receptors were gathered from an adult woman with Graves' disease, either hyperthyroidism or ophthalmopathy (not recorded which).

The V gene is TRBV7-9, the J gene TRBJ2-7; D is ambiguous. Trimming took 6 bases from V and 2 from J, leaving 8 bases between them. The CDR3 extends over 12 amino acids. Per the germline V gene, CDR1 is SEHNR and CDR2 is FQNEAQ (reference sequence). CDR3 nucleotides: TGTGCCAGCAGTCCTCACCCCTACGAGCAGTACTTC. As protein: CASSPHPYEQYF.

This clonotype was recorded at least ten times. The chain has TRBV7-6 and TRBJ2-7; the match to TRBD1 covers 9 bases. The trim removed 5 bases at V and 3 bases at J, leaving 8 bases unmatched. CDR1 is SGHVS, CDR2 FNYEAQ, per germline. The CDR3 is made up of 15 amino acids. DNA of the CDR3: TGTGCCAGCAGCCGGACAGGGGAGGGCGGCTACGAGCAGTACTTC. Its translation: CASSRTGEGGYEQYF.

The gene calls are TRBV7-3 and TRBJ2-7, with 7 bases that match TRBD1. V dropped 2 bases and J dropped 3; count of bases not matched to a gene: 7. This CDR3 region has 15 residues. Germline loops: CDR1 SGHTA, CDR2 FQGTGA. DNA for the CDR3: TGTGCCAGCAGCTTATGGGCAGGGGGAATCTACGAGCAGTACTTC. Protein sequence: CASSLWAGGIYEQYF.

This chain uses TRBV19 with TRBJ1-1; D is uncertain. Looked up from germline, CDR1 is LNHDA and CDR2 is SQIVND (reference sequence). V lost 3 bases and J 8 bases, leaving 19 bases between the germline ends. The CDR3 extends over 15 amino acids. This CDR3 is CASSIGRWVGSEAFF. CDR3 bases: TGTGCCAGTAGTATTGGGAGATGGGTCGGGTCCGAAGCTTTCTTT.

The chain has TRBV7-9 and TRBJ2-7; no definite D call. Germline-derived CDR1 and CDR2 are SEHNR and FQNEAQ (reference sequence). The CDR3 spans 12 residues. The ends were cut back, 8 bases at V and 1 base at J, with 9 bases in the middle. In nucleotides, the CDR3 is TGTGCCAGCGGCCAACAGTCCTACGAGCAGTACTTC. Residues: CASGQQSYEQYF.

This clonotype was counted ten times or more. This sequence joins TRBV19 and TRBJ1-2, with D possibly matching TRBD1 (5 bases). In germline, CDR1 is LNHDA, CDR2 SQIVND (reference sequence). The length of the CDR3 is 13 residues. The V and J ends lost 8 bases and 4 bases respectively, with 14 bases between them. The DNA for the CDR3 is TGTGCCAGTGTCCGGGACGGGAGCTATGGCTACACCTTC. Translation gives CASVRDGSYGYTF.

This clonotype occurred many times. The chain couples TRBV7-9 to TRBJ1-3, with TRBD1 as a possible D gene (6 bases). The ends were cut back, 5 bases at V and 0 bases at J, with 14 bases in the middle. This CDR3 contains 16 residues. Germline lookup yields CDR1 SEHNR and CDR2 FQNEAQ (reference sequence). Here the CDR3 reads CASSPRTASSGNTIYF. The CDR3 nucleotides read TGTGCCAGCAGCCCCCGGACAGCCAGCTCTGGAAACACCATATATTTT.

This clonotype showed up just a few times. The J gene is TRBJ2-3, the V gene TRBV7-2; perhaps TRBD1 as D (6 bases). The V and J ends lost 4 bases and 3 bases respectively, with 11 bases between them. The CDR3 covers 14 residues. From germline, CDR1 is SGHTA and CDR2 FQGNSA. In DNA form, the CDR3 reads TGTGCCAGCAGCTCATTCGGACAGACAGATACGCAGTATTTT. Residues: CASSSFGQTDTQYF.

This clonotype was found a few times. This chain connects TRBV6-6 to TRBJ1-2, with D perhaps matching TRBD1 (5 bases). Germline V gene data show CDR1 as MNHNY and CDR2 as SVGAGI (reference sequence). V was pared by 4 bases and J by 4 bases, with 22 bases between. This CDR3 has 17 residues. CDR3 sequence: CASSSPSAGTATYGYTF. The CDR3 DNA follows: TGTGCCAGCAGTTCCCCCTCCGCCGGGACGGCGACCTATGGCTACACCTTC.

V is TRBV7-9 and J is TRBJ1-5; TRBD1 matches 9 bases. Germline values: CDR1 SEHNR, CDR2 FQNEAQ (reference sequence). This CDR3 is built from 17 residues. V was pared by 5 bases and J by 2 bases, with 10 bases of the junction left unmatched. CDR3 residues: CASSPPSGQGGNQPQHF. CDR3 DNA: TGTGCCAGCAGCCCCCCTTCGGGACAGGGTGGCAATCAGCCCCAGCATTTT.

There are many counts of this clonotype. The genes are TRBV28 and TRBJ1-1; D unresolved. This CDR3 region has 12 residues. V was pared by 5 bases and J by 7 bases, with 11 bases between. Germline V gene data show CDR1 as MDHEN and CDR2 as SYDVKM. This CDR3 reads CASSVKHLEAFF. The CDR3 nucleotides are TGTGCCAGCAGTGTCAAACACCTTGAAGCTTTCTTT.

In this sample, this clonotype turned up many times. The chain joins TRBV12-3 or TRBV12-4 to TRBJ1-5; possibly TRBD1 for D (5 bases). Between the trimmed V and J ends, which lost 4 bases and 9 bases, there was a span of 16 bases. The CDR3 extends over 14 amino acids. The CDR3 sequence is CASSYSGLLGPQHF. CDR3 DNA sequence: TGTGCCAGCAGTTATTCAGGGCTGCTAGGGCCCCAGCATTTT.

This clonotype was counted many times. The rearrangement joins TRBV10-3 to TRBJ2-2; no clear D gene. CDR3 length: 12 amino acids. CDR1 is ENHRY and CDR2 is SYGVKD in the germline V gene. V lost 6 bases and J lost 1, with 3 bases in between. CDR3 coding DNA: TGTGCCATCAGACAGAACACCGGGGAGCTGTTTTTT. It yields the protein CAIRQNTGELFF.

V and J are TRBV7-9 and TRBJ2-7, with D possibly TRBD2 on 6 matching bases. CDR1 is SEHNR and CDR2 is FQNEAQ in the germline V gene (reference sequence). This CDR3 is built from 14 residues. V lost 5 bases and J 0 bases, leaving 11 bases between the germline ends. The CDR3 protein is CASSLRGNSYEQYF. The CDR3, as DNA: TGTGCCAGCAGCCTCCGGGGGAACTCCTACGAGCAGTACTTC.

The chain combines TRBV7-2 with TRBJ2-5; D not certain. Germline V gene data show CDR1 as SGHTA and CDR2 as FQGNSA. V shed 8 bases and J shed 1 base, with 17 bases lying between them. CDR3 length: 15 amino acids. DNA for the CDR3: TGTGCCAGCCGCCCTCTGTACCGAGGCCAAGAGACCCAGTACTTC. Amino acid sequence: CASRPLYRGQETQYF.

CDR3 sequence reads: CASSQVRDHKGNTEAFF. The CDR3 nucleotides are TGTGCCAGCAGCCAGGTCCGGGACCACAAGGGGAACACTGAAGCTTTCTTT. V and J are TRBV14 and TRBJ1-1, with D maybe TRBD1 (5 bases). Germline lookup yields CDR1 SGHDN and CDR2 FVKESK. This CDR3 is 17 amino acids long. With 3 bases removed from V and 1 base from J, the gap between germline ends came to 18 bases.